This T cell receptor beta chain was documented in a study of blood T cell repertoires in COVID-19. Study in general: The United States, Italy and Spain were the sources of the acute and convalescent COVID-19 samples.

The CDR3 consists of 14 residues. Germline values: CDR1 SGHTA, CDR2 FQGNSA. Trimming stripped 3 bases from V and 0 bases from J, with 7 bases between. Original analysis: Scientists estimated how many nucleated cells there were by amplifying reference gene primers. The method was immunoSEQ multiplex PCR; TCRdb's version includes in-frame clones alone and lacks a portion of them. V and J calls and clone size are those listed in that table; D and trimming were worked out from the DNA. The sample has tens of thousands of clones; 80% to 90% are singletons. The sample consisted of peripheral blood. The source is a man aged 55 to 70 with active or convalescent COVID-19. The chain recombines TRBV7-2 with TRBJ2-3; no clear D. The CDR3 loop reads CASSFSRSTDTQYF. The CDR3 nucleotides read TGTGCCAGCAGCTTCTCTAGGAGCACAGATACGCAGTATTTT. The complete variable domain, with remaining parts taken from reference TRBV7-2 and TRBJ2-3, reads GAGVSQSPSNKVTEKGKDVELRCDPISGHTALYWYRQSLGQGLEFLIYFQGNSAPDKSGLPSDRFSAERTGGSVSTLTIQRTQQEDSAVYLCASSFSRSTDTQYFGPGTRLTVL.